The clone carrying this T cell receptor beta chain appeared a single time. These data originate in a study of blood T cell repertoires in COVID-19. Study-wide context: Samples taken during acute and convalescent COVID-19 were collected in the United States, Italy and Spain. The analysed material was cDNA or gDNA that came from T cells, B-cell-depleted T cells, or PBMCs.

Trimming took 3 bases from V and 6 from J, leaving 14 bases between them. This CDR3 is built from 13 residues. The germline V gene has CDR1 SQVTM and CDR2 ANQGSEA. Per the authors' pipeline: Using reference gene primer amplification, nucleated cell counts were estimated. TCRdb keeps only in-frame clones here, not all; method: immunoSEQ multiplex PCR. V, J and clone size are those of that table, while D and trimming were read from the DNA. The sample records roughly 54,000 clones, about nine tenths being singletons. The sample comprised peripheral blood. The V and J genes are TRBV29-1 and TRBJ1-1; the D gene is possibly TRBD1 (5 bases). The sequence came from a woman in her sixties with active or convalescent COVID-19. The CDR3 spells CSVDPPGPSEAFF. The DNA for the CDR3 is TGCAGCGTTGACCCGCCAGGGCCCTCTGAAGCTTTCTTT.